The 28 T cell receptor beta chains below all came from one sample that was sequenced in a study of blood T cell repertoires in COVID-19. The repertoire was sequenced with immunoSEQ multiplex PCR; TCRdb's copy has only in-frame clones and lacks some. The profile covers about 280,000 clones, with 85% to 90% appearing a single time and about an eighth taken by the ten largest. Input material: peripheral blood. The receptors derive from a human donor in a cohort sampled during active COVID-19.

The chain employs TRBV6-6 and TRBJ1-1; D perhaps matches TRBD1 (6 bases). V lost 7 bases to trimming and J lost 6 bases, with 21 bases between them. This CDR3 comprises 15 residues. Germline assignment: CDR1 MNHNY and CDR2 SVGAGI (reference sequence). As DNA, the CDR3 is TGTGCCAGCAAACCACCGGGACACCTGGCTTCTGAAGCTTTCTTT. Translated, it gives CASKPPGHLASEAFF.

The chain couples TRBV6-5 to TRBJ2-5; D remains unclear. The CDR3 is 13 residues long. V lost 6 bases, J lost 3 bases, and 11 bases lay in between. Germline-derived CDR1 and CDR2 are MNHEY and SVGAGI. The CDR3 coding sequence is TGTGCCAGCAGGATGACCAGGAAAGAGACCCAGTACTTC. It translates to CASRMTRKETQYF.

For the CDR3, the DNA is TGTGCCAGCACGGCAGGAACCCACACTGAAGCTTTCTTT. It codes for CASTAGTHTEAFF. The chain couples TRBV28 to TRBJ1-1, with no clear D. V lost 7 bases to trimming and J lost 3 bases, with 12 bases between them. This CDR3 comprises 13 residues. Germline CDR1 is MDHEN and CDR2 is SYDVKM.

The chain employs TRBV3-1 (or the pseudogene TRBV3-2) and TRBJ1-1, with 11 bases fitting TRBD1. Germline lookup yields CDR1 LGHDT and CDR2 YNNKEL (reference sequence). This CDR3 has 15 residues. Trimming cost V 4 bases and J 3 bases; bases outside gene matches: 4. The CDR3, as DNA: TGTGCCAGCAGCCCCGGGACAGGGGGGTACACTGAAGCTTTCTTT. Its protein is CASSPGTGGYTEAFF.

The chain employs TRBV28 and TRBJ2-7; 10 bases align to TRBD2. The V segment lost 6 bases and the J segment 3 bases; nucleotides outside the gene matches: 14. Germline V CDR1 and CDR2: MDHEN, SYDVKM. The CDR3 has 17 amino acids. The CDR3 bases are TGTGCCAGCAGGGGAGATAGCGGGAGGATTCCATACTACGAGCAGTACTTC. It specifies CASRGDSGRIPYYEQYF.

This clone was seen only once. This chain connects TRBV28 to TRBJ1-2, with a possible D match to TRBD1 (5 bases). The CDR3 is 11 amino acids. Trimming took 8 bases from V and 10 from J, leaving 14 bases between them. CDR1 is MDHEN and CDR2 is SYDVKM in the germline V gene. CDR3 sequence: CASGLRGSYTF. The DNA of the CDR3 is TGTGCCAGCGGCTTACGGGGGTCCTACACCTTC.

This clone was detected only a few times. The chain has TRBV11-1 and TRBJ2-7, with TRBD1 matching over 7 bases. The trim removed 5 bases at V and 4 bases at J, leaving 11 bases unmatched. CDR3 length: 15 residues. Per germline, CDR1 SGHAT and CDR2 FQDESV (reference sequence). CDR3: CASSHQGGMRYEQYF. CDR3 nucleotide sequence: TGTGCCAGCAGCCATCAAGGGGGCATGCGGTACGAGCAGTACTTC.

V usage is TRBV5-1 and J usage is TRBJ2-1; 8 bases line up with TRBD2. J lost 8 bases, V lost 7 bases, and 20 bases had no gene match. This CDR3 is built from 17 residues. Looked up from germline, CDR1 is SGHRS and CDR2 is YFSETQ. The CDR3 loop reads CASRRVAGSEGGHEQFF. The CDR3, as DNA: TGCGCCAGCCGGAGGGTAGCGGGAAGCGAGGGGGGGCATGAGCAGTTCTTC.

This chain's CDR3 is CASRIQGPVTGELFF. The CDR3 DNA reads TGTGCCAGCAGGATTCAGGGGCCGGTCACCGGGGAGCTGTTTTTT. V and J are TRBV2 and TRBJ2-2, with a weak D call TRBD1 (6 bases). The V gene lost 6 bases and the J gene lost 4 bases, with 15 bases spanning the gap. This CDR3 comprises 15 residues. Germline CDR1 SNHLY, CDR2 FYNNEI.

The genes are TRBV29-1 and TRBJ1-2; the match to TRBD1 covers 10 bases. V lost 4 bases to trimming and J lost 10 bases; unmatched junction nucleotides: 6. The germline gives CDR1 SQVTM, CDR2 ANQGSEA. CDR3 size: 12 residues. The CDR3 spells CSVVRTGGAYTF. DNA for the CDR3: TGCAGCGTTGTCAGGACAGGGGGGGCCTACACCTTC.

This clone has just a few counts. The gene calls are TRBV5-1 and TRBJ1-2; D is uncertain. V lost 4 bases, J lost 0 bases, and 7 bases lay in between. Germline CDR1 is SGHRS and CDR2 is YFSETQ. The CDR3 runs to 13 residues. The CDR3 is CASSPAANYGYTF. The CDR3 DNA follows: TGCGCCAGCAGCCCTGCAGCTAACTATGGCTACACCTTC.

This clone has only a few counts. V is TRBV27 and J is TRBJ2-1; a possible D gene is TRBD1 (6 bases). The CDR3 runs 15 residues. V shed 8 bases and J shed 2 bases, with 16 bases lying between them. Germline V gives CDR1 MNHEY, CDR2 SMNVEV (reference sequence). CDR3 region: CASRLTGWAYNEQFF. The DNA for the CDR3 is TGTGCCAGCCGCCTTACAGGGTGGGCCTACAATGAGCAGTTCTTC.

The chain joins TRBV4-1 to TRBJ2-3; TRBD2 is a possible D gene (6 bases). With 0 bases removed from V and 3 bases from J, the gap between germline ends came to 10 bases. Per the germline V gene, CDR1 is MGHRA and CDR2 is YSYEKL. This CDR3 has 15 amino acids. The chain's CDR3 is CASSQDLGRTDTQYF. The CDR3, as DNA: TGCGCCAGCAGCCAAGATCTCGGGAGAACAGATACGCAGTATTTT.

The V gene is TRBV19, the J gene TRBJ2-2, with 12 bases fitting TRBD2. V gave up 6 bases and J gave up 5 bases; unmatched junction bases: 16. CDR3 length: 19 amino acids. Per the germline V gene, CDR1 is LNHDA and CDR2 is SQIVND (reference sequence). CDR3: CASSASGRGSRGRTGELFF. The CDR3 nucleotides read TGTGCCAGTAGCGCTAGCGGGAGGGGGTCACGCGGGAGAACCGGGGAGCTGTTTTTT.

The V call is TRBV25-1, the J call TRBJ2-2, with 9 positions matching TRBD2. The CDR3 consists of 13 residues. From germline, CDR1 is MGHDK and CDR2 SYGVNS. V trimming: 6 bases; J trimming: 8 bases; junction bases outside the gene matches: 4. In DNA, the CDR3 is TGTGCCAGCAGGGATAGCGGGAGAGGGGAGCTGTTTTTT. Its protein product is CASRDSGRGELFF.

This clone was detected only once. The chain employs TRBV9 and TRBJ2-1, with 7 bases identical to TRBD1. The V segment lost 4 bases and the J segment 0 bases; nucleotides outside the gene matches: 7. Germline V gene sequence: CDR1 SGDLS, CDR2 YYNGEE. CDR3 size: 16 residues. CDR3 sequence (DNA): TGTGCCAGCAGCTATACAGGGGCCAGCTCCTACAATGAGCAGTTCTTC. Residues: CASSYTGASSYNEQFF.

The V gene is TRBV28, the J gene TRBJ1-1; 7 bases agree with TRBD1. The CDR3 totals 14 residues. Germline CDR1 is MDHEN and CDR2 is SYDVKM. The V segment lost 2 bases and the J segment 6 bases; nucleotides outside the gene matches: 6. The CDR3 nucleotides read TGTGCCAGCAGTTTAGACAGGGTGAAACCTGAAGCTTTCTTT. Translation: CASSLDRVKPEAFF.

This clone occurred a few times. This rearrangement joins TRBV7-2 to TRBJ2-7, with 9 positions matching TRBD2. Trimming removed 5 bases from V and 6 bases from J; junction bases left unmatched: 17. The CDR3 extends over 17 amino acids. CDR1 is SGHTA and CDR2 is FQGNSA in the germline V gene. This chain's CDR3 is CASSPRGGVAGRIEQYF. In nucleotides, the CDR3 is TGTGCCAGCAGCCCCCGCGGGGGGGTAGCGGGGAGGATCGAGCAGTACTTC.

CDR3 nucleotides: TGTGCCAGCAGTGAAAGGGGAAACATTCAGTACTTC. Its translation: CASSERGNIQYF. V is TRBV2 and J is TRBJ2-4; TRBD1 might be the D (5 bases). V was cut by 2 bases and J by 6 bases, with 5 bases left in between. This CDR3 region has 12 residues. Per the germline V gene, CDR1 is SNHLY and CDR2 is FYNNEI.

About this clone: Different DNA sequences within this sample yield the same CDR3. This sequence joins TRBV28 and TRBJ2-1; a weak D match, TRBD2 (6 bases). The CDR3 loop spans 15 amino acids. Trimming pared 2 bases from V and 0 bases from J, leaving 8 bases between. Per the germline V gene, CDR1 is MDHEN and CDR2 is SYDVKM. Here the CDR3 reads CASSLGGSSYNEQFF. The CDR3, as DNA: TGTGCCAGCAGTTTAGGGGGGAGCTCCTACAATGAGCAGTTCTTC.

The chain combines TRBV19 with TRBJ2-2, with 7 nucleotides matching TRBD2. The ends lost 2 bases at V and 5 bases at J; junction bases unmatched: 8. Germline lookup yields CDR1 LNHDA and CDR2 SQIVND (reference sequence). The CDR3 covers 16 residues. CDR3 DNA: TGTGCCAGTAGTATAAAAGGCGGGAGTGGGACCGGGGAGCTGTTTTTT. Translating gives CASSIKGGSGTGELFF.

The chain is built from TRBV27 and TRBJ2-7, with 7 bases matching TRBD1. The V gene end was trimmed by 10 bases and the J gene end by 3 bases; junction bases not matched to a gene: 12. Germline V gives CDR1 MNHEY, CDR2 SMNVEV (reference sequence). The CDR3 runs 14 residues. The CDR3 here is CATKRDREHYEQYF. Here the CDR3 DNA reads TGTGCCACCAAAAGAGACAGGGAACACTACGAGCAGTACTTC.

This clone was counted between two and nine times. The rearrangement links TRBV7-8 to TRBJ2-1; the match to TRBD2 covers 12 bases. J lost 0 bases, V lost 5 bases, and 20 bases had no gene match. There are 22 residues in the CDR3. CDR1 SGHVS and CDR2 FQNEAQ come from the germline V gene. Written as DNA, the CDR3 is TGTGCCAGCAGCCAGTTATCCAGCGTTCTAGCGGGAGGGCCCGGCTCCTACAATGAGCAGTTCTTC. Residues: CASSQLSSVLAGGPGSYNEQFF.

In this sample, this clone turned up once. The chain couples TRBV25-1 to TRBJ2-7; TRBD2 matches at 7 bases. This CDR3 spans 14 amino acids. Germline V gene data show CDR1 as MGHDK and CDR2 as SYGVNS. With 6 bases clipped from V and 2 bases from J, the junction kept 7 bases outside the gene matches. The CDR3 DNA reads TGTGCCAGCAGCCGCCAGACTAGCCCCTACGAGCAGTACTTC. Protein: CASSRQTSPYEQYF.

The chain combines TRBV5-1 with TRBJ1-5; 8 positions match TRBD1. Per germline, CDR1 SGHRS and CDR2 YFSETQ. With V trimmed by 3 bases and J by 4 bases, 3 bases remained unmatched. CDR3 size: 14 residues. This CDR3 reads CASSWGTGNQPQHF. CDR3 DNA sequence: TGCGCCAGCAGCTGGGGGACAGGAAATCAGCCCCAGCATTTT.

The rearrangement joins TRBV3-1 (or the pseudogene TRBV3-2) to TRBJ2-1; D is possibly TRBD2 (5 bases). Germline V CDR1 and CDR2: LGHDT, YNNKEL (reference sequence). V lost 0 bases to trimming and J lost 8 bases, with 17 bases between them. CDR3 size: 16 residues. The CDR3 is CASSQEGVAGSDEQFF. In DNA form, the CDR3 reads TGTGCCAGCAGCCAAGAGGGTGTGGCGGGTTCAGATGAGCAGTTCTTC.

The CDR3: CASSPLGGQGKETQYF. The DNA for the CDR3 is TGTGCCAGCAGCCCCCTCGGGGGACAGGGGAAAGAGACCCAGTACTTC. The chain uses TRBV9 and TRBJ2-5; 10 nucleotides line up with TRBD1. The junction had 9 bases not matched to a gene; V was cut back by 4 bases and J by 3 bases. Germline CDR1 is SGDLS and CDR2 is YYNGEE. The CDR3 runs 16 residues.

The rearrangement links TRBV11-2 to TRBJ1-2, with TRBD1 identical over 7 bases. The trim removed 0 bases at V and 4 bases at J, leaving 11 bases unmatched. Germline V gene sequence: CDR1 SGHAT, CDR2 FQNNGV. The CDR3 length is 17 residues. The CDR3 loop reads CASSLDPRTGDLYGYTF. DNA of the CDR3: TGTGCCAGCAGCTTAGATCCCCGGACAGGAGACCTCTATGGCTACACCTTC.